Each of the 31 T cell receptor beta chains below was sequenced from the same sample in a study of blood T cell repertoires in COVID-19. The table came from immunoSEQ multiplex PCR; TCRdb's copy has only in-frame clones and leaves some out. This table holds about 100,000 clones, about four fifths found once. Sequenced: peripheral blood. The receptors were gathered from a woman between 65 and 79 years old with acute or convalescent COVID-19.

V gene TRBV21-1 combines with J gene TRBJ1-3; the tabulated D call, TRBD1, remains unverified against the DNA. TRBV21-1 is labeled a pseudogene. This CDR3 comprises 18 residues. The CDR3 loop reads CASSKASFRFISGNTIYF. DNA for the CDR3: TGTGCCAGCAGCAAAGCGAGCTTCAGGTTTATCTCTGGAAACACCATATATTTT.

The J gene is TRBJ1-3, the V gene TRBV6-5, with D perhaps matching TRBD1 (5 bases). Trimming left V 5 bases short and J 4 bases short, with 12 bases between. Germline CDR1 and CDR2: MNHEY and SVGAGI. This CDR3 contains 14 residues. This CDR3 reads CASSTGVYGNTIYF. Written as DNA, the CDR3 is TGTGCCAGCAGTACAGGAGTCTACGGAAACACCATATATTTT.

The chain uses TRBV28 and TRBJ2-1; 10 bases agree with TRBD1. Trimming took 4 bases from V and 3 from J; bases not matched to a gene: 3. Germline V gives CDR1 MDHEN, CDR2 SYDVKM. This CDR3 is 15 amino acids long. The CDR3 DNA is TGTGCCAGCAGTTCCGGGACAGGGGTCTACAATGAGCAGTTCTTC. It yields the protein CASSSGTGVYNEQFF.

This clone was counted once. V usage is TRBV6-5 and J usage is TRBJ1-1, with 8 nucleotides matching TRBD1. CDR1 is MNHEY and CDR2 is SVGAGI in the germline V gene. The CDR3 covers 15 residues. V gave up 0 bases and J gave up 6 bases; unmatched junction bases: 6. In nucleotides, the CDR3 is TGTGCCAGCAGTTACTCGGTGACAGGGGCTGCTGAAGCTTTCTTT. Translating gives CASSYSVTGAAEAFF.

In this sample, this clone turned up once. The CDR3 reads CASSYRGLNTEAFF. CDR3 in DNA: TGTGCCAGCAGTTACAGGGGTCTGAACACTGAAGCTTTCTTT. This chain connects TRBV6-5 to TRBJ1-1; D might be TRBD1 (5 bases). Germline V lookup: CDR1 MNHEY, CDR2 SVGAGI. The CDR3 extends over 14 amino acids. Trimming took off 2 bases at V and 0 bases at J, with 7 bases between the two ends.

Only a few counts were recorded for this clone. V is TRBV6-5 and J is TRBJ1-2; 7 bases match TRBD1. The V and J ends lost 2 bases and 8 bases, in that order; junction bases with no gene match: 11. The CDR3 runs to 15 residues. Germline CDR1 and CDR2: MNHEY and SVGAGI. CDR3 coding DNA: TGTGCCAGCAGTTACGCTTACCAGGGGGAATACGGCTACACCTTC. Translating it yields CASSYAYQGEYGYTF.

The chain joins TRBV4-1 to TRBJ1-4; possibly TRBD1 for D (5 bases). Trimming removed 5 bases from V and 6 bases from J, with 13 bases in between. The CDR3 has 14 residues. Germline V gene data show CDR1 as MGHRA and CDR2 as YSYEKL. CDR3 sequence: CASSSSSGDEKLFF. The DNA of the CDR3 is TGCGCCAGCAGCTCGTCTTCGGGGGATGAAAAACTGTTTTTT.

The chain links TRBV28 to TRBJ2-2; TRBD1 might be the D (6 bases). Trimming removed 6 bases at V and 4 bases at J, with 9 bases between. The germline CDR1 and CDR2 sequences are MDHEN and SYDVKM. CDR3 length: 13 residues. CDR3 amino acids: CASRGAGTGELFF. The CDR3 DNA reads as TGTGCCAGCAGGGGGGCGGGCACCGGGGAGCTGTTTTTT.

The CDR3 sequence is CASGPGTELYEQYF. The CDR3 DNA reads as TGTGCCAGCGGACCCGGGACAGAACTTTACGAGCAGTACTTC. The chain is built from TRBV28 and TRBJ2-7; 7 nucleotides match TRBD1. This CDR3 comprises 14 residues. The germline V gene encodes CDR1 MDHEN and CDR2 SYDVKM. V lost 8 bases, J lost 4 bases, and 11 bases stayed unmatched.

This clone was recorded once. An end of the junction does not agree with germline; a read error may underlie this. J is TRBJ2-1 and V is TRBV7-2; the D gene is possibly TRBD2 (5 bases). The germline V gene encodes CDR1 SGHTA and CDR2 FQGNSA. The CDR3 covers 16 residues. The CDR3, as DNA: TGTGCCAGCAGCTTAGGCGGGCCAAGAAACTACAATGGGCAGTTCTTC. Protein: CASSLGGPRNYNGQFF.

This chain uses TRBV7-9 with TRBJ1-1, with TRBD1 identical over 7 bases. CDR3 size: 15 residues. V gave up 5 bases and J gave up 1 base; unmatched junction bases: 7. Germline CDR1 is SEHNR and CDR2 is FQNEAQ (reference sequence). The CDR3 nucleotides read TGTGCCAGCAGCAAACAGGGGTTCGGGAACACTGAAGCTTTCTTT. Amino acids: CASSKQGFGNTEAFF.

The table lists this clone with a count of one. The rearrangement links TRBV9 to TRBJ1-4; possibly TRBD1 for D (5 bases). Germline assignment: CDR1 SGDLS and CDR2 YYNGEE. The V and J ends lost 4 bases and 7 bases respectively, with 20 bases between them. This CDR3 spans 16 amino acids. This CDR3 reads CASSPGDGGGFEKLFF. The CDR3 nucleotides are TGTGCCAGCAGCCCAGGAGATGGTGGGGGGTTTGAAAAACTGTTTTTT.

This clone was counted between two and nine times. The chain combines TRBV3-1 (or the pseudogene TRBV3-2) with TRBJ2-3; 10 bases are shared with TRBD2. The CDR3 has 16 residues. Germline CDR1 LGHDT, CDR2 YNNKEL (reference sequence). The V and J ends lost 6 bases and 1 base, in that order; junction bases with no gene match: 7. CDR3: CASSVGGTSGTDTQYF. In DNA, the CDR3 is TGTGCCAGCAGTGTTGGTGGGACTAGCGGCACAGATACGCAGTATTTT.

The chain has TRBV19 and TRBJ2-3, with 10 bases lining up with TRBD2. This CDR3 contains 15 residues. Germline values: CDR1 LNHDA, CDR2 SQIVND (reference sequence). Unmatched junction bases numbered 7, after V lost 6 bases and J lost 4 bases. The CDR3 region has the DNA TGTGCCAGTAGGACGACTAGCGGGCTCTCAGATACGCAGTATTTT. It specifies CASRTTSGLSDTQYF. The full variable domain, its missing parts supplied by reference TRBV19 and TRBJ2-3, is DGGITQSPKYLFRKEGQNVTLSCEQNLNHDAMYWYRQDPGQGLRLIYYSQIVNDFQKGDIAEGYSVSREKKESFPLTVTSAQKNPTAFYLCASRTTSGLSDTQYFGPGTRLTVL.

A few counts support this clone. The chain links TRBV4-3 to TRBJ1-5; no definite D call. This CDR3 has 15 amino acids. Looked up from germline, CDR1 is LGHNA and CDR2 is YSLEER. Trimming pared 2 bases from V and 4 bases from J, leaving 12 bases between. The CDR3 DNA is TGCGCCAGCAGCCAACATTTGCGAGGGAATCAGCCCCAGCATTTT. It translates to CASSQHLRGNQPQHF.

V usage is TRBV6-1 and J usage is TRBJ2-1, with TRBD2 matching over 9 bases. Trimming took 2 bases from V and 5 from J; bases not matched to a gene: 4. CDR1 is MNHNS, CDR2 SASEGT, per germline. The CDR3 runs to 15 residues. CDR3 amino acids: CASSELAGIDNEQFF. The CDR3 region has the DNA TGTGCCAGCAGTGAACTAGCGGGGATAGACAATGAGCAGTTCTTC.

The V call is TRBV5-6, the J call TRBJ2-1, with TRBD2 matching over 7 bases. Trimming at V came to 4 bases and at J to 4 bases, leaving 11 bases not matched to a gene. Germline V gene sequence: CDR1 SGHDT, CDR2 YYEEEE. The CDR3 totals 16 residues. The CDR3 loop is CASSRSGLAVYNEQFF. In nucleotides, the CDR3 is TGTGCCAGCAGCCGGAGTGGGCTAGCGGTTTACAATGAGCAGTTCTTC.

The CDR3 sequence is CAISGVGLAGKGNEQFF. CDR3 nucleotides: TGTGCCATCAGTGGAGTGGGCTTAGCCGGGAAGGGTAATGAGCAGTTCTTC. This chain joins TRBV10-3 and TRBJ2-1; possible D gene TRBD2, 5 bases. Per the germline V gene, CDR1 is ENHRY and CDR2 is SYGVKD. Trimming took off 4 bases at V and 7 bases at J, with 23 bases between the two ends. This CDR3 region has 17 residues.

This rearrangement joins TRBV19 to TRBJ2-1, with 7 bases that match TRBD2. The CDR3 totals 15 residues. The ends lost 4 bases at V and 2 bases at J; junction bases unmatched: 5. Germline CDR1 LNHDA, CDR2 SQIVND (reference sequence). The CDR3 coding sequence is TGTGCCAGTAGTACTAAGCGGGGCCCCTACAATGAGCAGTTCTTC. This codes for CASSTKRGPYNEQFF.

This chain's CDR3 is CASSPGGGYTF. CDR3 in DNA: TGTGCCAGCAGCCCAGGGGGTGGCTACACCTTC. The chain carries TRBV11-2 and TRBJ1-2; 7 positions agree with TRBD1. Germline V gene data show CDR1 as SGHAT and CDR2 as FQNNGV. The J segment lost 7 bases and the V segment lost 5 bases, leaving 1 base of the junction unmatched. This CDR3 is 11 amino acids long.

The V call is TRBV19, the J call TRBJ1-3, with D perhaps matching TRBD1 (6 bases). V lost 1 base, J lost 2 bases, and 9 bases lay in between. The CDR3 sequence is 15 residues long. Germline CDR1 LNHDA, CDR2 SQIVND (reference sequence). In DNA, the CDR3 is TGTGCCAGTAGTATAGTTTCAGGGGCTGGAAACACCATATATTTT. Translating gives CASSIVSGAGNTIYF.

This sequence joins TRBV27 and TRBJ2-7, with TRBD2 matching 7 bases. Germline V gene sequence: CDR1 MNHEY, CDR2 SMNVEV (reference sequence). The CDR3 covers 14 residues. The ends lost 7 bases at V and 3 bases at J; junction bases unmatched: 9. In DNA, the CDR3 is TGTGCCAGCACTCGAGGGACTACCTTCTACGAGCAGTACTTC. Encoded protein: CASTRGTTFYEQYF.

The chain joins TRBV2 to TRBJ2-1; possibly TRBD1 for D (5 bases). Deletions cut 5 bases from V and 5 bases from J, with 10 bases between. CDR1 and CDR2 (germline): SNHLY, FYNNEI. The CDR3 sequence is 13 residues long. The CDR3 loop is CASSRRQNNEQFF. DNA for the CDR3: TGTGCCAGCAGTCGAAGACAGAACAATGAGCAGTTCTTC.

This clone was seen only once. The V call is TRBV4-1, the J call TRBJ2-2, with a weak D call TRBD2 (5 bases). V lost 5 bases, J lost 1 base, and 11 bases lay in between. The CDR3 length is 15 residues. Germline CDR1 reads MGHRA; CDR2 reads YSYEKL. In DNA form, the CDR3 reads TGCGCCAGCAGCGACTGGGAGTTGAACACCGGGGAGCTGTTTTTT. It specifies CASSDWELNTGELFF.

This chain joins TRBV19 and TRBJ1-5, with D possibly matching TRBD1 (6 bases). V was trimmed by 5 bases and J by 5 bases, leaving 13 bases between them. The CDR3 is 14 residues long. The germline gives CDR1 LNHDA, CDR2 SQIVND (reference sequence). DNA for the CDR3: TGTGCCAGTAGTGCACAGGGAGTGGATCAGCCCCAGCATTTT. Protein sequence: CASSAQGVDQPQHF.

The chain's CDR3 is CASSYSDSSSGYTF. In DNA form, the CDR3 reads TGTGCCAGCAGTTACTCGGACAGTTCCAGCGGCTACACCTTC. The chain employs TRBV6-2 or TRBV6-3 and TRBJ1-2; tentative D call: TRBD1 (6 bases). The CDR3 spans 14 residues. Trimming left V 0 bases short and J 8 bases short, with 13 bases between. Germline V gives CDR1 MNHEY, CDR2 SVGEGT.

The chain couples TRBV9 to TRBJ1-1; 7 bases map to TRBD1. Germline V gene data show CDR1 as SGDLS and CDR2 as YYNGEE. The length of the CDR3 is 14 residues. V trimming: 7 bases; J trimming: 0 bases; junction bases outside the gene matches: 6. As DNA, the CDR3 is TGTGCCAGCTCGCCGACAGGGATGAACACTGAAGCTTTCTTT. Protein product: CASSPTGMNTEAFF.

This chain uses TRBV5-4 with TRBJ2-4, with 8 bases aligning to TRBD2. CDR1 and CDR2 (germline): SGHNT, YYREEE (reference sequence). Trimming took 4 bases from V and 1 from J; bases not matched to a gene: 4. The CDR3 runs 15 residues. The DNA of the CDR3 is TGTGCCAGCAGCGCGGGGGGATCGGCCAAAAACATTCAGTACTTC. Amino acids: CASSAGGSAKNIQYF.

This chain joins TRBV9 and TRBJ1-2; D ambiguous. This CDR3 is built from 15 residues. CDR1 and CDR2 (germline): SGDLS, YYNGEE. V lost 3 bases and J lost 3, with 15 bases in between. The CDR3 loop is CASSADNYGYYGYTF. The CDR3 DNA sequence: TGTGCCAGCAGCGCGGATAACTACGGATACTATGGCTACACCTTC.

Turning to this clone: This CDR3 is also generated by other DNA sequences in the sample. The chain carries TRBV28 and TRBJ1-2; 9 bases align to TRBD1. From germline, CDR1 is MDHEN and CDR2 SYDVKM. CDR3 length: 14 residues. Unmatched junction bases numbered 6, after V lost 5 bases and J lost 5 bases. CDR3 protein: CASSGGTGNYGYTF. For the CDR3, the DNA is TGTGCCAGCAGTGGCGGGACAGGGAATTATGGCTACACCTTC.

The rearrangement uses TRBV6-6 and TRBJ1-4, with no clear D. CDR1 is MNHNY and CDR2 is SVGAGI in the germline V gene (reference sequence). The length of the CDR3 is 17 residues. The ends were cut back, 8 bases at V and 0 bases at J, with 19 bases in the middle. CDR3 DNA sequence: TGTGCCAGCCGTCTCTTCATAAAGCCTTCAACTAATGAAAAACTGTTTTTT. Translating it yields CASRLFIKPSTNEKLFF.